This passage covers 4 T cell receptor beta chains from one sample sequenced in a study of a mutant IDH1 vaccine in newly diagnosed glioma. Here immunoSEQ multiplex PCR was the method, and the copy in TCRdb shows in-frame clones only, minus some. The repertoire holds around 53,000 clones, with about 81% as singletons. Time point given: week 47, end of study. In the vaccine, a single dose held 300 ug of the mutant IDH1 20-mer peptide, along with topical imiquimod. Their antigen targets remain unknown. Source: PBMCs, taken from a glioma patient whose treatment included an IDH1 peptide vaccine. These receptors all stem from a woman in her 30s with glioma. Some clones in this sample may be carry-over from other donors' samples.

The CDR3: CAWTVGSNGYTF. The CDR3 nucleotides read TGTGCCTGGACTGTGGGGTCCAATGGCTACACCTTC. The chain combines TRBV30 with TRBJ1-2; D is uncertain. Germline V gives CDR1 GTSNPN, CDR2 SVGIG (reference sequence). V was shortened by 4 bases and J by 6 bases, with 12 bases between the two germline ends. This CDR3 spans 12 amino acids.

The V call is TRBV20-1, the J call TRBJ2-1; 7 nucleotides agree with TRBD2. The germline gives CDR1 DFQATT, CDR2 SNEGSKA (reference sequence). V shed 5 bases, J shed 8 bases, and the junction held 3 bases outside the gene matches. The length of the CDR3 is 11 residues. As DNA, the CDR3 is TGCAGTGCTGGACTAGAGTATGAGCAGTTCTTC. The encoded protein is CSAGLEYEQFF.

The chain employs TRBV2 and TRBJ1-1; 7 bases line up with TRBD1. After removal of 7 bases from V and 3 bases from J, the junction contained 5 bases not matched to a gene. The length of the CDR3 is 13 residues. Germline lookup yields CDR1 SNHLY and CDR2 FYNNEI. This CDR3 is CASNPDRDTEAFF. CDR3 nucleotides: TGTGCCAGCAACCCTGACAGGGACACTGAAGCTTTCTTT.

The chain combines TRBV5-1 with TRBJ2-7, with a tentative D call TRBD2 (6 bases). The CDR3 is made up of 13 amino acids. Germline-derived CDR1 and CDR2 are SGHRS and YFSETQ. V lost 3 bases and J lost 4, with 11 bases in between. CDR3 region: CASSYDGGYEQYF. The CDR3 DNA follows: TGCGCCAGCAGCTACGACGGGGGATACGAGCAGTACTTC.